This T cell receptor beta chain is drawn from a study of T cells in Graves' hyperthyroidism and ophthalmopathy. The source material, RNA transcripts, was used to amplify TCR beta CDR3 regions. The HTBI primer set drove a first-round RT-PCR of the TCR CDR3. Each CDR3 protein gets one entry after TCRdb re-called the multiplex PCR reads with MiXCR. The data show 300,000 to 400,000 distinct CDR3 sequences, 15% to 20% seen once. Diagnostic assessment was based on clinical symptoms, serum thyroxine and TRAb, thyroid ultrasound and orbital computed tomography. Fresh peripheral blood, approximately 9.7 ml, was the source of the PBMCs. V was shortened by 6 bases and J by 3 bases, with 12 bases between the two germline ends. The CDR3 totals 13 residues. Germline CDR1 DFQATT, CDR2 SNEGSKA (reference sequence). Broader study findings: Ophthalmopathy was predicted by the model a median of about 6.5 months ahead of onset.

Concerning this clonotype: What it recognizes is unknown.

The chain carries TRBV20-1 and TRBJ1-5; D may be TRBD1 (5 bases). Sequencing was performed on blood. The sequence was collected from a woman aged 45-65 years with Graves' hyperthyroidism. The CDR3 spells CSANRDYNQPQHF. The CDR3 DNA sequence: TGCAGTGCAAACCGGGACTACAATCAGCCCCAGCATTTT.